This T cell receptor (beta chain) derives from a study of T cell changes during pregnancy in multiple sclerosis. In this sample, this clone turned up a few times. Method: immunoSEQ multiplex PCR; TCRdb's copy keeps in-frame clones and lacks some. The sample records 45,000 to 55,000 clones, around nine tenths being singletons. The material sequenced was peripheral blood, taken in the first trimester of pregnancy. This receptor was obtained from a female donor with multiple sclerosis, enrolled in a pregnancy study.

This chain's CDR3 is CASRGDSPNYGYTF. The CDR3 DNA is TGTGCCAGCAGAGGGGACAGCCCCAACTATGGCTACACCTTC. The V and J genes are TRBV2 and TRBJ1-2, with 7 bases aligning to TRBD1. Trimming cost V 6 bases and J 2 bases; bases outside gene matches: 6. The CDR3 is 14 amino acids. Germline V CDR1 and CDR2: SNHLY, FYNNEI.